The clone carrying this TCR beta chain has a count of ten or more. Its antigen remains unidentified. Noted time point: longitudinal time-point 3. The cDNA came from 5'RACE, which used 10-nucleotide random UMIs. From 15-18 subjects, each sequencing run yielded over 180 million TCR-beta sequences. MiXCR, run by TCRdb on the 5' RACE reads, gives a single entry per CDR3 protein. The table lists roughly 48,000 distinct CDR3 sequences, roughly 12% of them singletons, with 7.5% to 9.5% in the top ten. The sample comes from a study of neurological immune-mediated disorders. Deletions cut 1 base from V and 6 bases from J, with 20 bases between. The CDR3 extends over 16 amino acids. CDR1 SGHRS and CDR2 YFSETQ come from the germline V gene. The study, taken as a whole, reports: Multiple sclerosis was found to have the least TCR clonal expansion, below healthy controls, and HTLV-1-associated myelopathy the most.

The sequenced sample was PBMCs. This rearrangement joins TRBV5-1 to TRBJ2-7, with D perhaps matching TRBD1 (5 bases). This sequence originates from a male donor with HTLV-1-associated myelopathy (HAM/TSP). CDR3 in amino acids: CASSLSVQDMGLEQYF. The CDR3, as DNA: TGCGCCAGCAGCTTGTCCGTGCAGGACATGGGTCTCGAGCAGTACTTC.